This T cell receptor (beta chain) was identified in a study of vaccination and CD4 T cells after COVID-19. Oncomine TCR Beta short-read sequencing was applied to DNA from cultured CD4+ T cells. One entry per CDR3 protein, called by TCRdb with MiXCR from the PCR reads. Of around 14,000 distinct CDR3 sequences listed, approximately 57% are singletons. Points on this clonotype: Its matching antigen is unknown.

Treatment: approximately nine-day PBMC culture with coronavirus spike peptide pools or control peptides (ViraFEST assay). ViraFEST grew antigen-specific T cells using peptide pools, then sequenced TCRs. Culture proceeded for 10 days, and CD4+ T cells were then isolated by negative selection. Unmatched junction bases numbered 13, after V lost 5 bases and J lost 8 bases. Germline V gene sequence: CDR1 SGHRS, CDR2 YFSETQ. This CDR3 contains 15 residues. Sequencing was performed on CD4+ T cells from blood, cultured in vitro. This clonotype was obtained from a human donor who had recovered from COVID-19. This chain uses TRBV5-1 with TRBJ1-2; the match to TRBD1 covers 9 bases. DNA for the CDR3: TGCGCCAGCAGTTACGGAGACCGGGACAGGGAAGGCTACACCTTC. It encodes CASSYGDRDREGYTF.